These 30 T cell receptor beta chains originate from one sample sequenced in a study of CD8+ T cells in alopecia areata. The authors extracted RNA and reverse transcribed it into cDNA as the sequencing template. The repertoire was sequenced with immunoSEQ multiplex PCR; TCRdb's copy has only in-frame clones and lacks some. The sample records around 86,000 clones, more than 65% being singletons. Specified treatment: oral pan-JAK inhibitor, 5-10 mg twice daily. Sequenced here: CD8+ T cells sorted from blood, sampled at week 44, from a patient treated with tofacitinib. Receptor source: a human donor with alopecia areata.

The rearrangement joins TRBV7-9 to TRBJ2-7; TRBD1 or TRBD2 may be the D gene (6 bases each). This CDR3 is 11 amino acids long. V was cut by 5 bases and J by 6 bases, with 8 bases left in between. Per germline, CDR1 SEHNR and CDR2 FQNEAQ (reference sequence). The DNA for the CDR3 is TGTGCCAGCAGCACGGGGGCCGAGCAGTACTTC. Its protein product is CASSTGAEQYF.

The chain couples TRBV29-1 to TRBJ2-1, with 8 bases fitting TRBD2. From germline, CDR1 is SQVTM and CDR2 ANQGSEA. J gave up 4 bases and V 3 bases, and 5 bases lay outside the gene matches. There are 14 residues in the CDR3. This CDR3 is CSVDTGGLYNEQFF. The CDR3 region has the DNA TGCAGCGTTGATACGGGGGGGTTATACAATGAGCAGTTCTTC.

There are a few counts of this clone. The CDR3: CASSESESYEQYF. In DNA, the CDR3 is TGTGCCAGCAGTGAGTCGGAGTCCTACGAGCAGTACTTC. The genes are TRBV6-4 and TRBJ2-7; no clear D gene. The germline V gene has CDR1 MRHNA and CDR2 SNTAGT. The length of the CDR3 is 13 residues. V lost 3 bases and J lost 1, with 7 bases in between.

Turning to this clone: The junction departs from germline at one end; a sequencing error may be responsible. The chain links TRBV4-3 to TRBJ2-2; tentatively, D is TRBD2 (6 bases). Per the germline V gene, CDR1 is LGHNA and CDR2 is YSLEER. The CDR3 runs 17 residues. CDR3 amino acids: CASSQDRVTPYTGGLFF. CDR3 in DNA: TGCGCCAGCAGCCAAGATCGGGTGACACCTTACACCGGGGGGCTGTTTTTT.

This clone has just a few counts. The chain is built from TRBV15 and TRBJ2-3; D unclear. Trimming removed 5 bases at V and 5 bases at J, with 14 bases between. Per the germline V gene, CDR1 is LNHNV and CDR2 is YYDKDF (reference sequence). The CDR3 runs 14 residues. The DNA for the CDR3 is TGTGCCACCAGCGATATGACGGGCCGAGATACGCAGTATTTT. It translates to CATSDMTGRDTQYF.

The CDR3 region has the DNA TGTGCCAGCAGCCCCGGGGTTCACTACGAGCAGTACTTC. Encoded protein: CASSPGVHYEQYF. The chain has TRBV7-8 and TRBJ2-7; possibly TRBD2 for D (5 bases). This CDR3 contains 13 residues. The V end was cut by 5 bases, the J end by 3 bases, with 11 bases between. Germline values: CDR1 SGHVS, CDR2 FQNEAQ.

The genes are TRBV25-1 and TRBJ2-2; 7 bases match TRBD1. This CDR3 is 16 amino acids long. CDR1 is MGHDK, CDR2 SYGVNS, per germline. The trim removed 2 bases at V and 4 bases at J, leaving 7 bases unmatched. The chain's CDR3 is CASSEQGTVTTGELFF. The DNA of the CDR3 is TGTGCCAGCAGTGAACAGGGGACAGTAACCACCGGGGAGCTGTTTTTT.

The chain has TRBV4-2 and TRBJ2-3, with D perhaps matching TRBD1 (5 bases). Between the trimmed V and J ends, which lost 3 bases and 4 bases, there was a span of 14 bases. This CDR3 is 15 amino acids long. In germline, CDR1 is LGHNA, CDR2 YNFKEQ. In nucleotides, the CDR3 is TGTGCCAGCAGCCACAATAGGGGTGGGGCAGATACGCAGTATTTT. It translates to CASSHNRGGADTQYF.

The V and J genes are TRBV25-1 and TRBJ2-7, with a possible D match to TRBD2 (6 bases). V was trimmed by 3 bases and J by 1 base, leaving 7 bases between them. Germline V gene data show CDR1 as MGHDK and CDR2 as SYGVNS. This CDR3 is built from 13 residues. The CDR3 loop reads CASSDAGSYEQYF. The CDR3 region has the DNA TGTGCCAGCAGTGATGCGGGATCCTACGAGCAGTACTTC.

The chain uses TRBV9 and TRBJ1-2; D is unclear. Germline-derived CDR1 and CDR2 are SGDLS and YYNGEE. The V end lost 0 bases, the J end lost 4 bases, and 19 bases lay between the germline ends. The CDR3 extends over 17 amino acids. In DNA form, the CDR3 reads TGTGCCAGCAGCGTAGGTGGAGGGCGTTCCGATCCCTATGGCTACACCTTC. This translates into CASSVGGGRSDPYGYTF. Drawing the rest from reference TRBV9 and TRBJ1-2, the complete variable domain is DSGVTQTPKHLITATGQRVTLRCSPRSGDLSVYWYQQSLDQGLQFLIQYYNGEERAKGNILERFSAQQFPDLHSELNLSSLELGDSALYFCASSVGGGRSDPYGYTFGSGTRLTVV.

The rearrangement joins TRBV19 to TRBJ2-6; the D gene could be TRBD1 or TRBD2 (5 bases each). Germline CDR1 and CDR2: LNHDA and SQIVND (reference sequence). V lost 9 bases to trimming and J lost 4 bases, with 10 bases between them. The CDR3 covers 13 residues. This CDR3 is CASDWDGANVLTF. The CDR3 DNA is TGTGCCAGCGACTGGGACGGGGCCAACGTCCTGACTTTC. The full variable domain, its missing parts supplied by reference TRBV19 and TRBJ2-6, is DGGITQSPKYLFRKEGQNVTLSCEQNLNHDAMYWYRQDPGQGLRLIYYSQIVNDFQKGDIAEGYSVSREKKESFPLTVTSAQKNPTAFYLCASDWDGANVLTFGAGSRLTVL.

The rearrangement links TRBV11-2 to TRBJ1-1; D is unclear. V dropped 2 bases and J dropped 0 bases, with 10 bases sitting between them. This CDR3 spans 15 amino acids. Germline CDR1 SGHAT, CDR2 FQNNGV. The CDR3 DNA reads TGTGCCAGCAGCTTAAGAGGGATCATGAACACTGAAGCTTTCTTT. Translated: CASSLRGIMNTEAFF.

This chain connects TRBV7-9 to TRBJ2-7, with D unresolved. CDR1 SEHNR and CDR2 FQNEAQ come from the germline V gene (reference sequence). The germline V and J ends were trimmed by 5 bases and 0 bases, with 11 bases remaining between them. This CDR3 has 14 residues. The CDR3 DNA reads as TGTGCCAGCAGCCATATGGGCAGCTCCTACGAGCAGTACTTC. Translating gives CASSHMGSSYEQYF.

The chain couples TRBV19 to TRBJ1-5; D is unclear. Germline loops: CDR1 LNHDA, CDR2 SQIVND (reference sequence). This CDR3 spans 12 amino acids. The ends were cut back, 5 bases at V and 7 bases at J, with 9 bases in the middle. CDR3 sequence reads: CASSWIGQPQHF. In nucleotides, the CDR3 is TGTGCCAGTAGTTGGATTGGGCAGCCCCAGCATTTT.

The rearrangement uses TRBV4-1 and TRBJ1-1, with D unclear. The V end was cut by 0 bases, the J end by 0 bases, with 8 bases between. Looked up from germline, CDR1 is MGHRA and CDR2 is YSYEKL. There are 15 residues in the CDR3. The CDR3 protein is CASSQDPGVNTEAFF. As DNA, the CDR3 is TGCGCCAGCAGCCAAGATCCCGGCGTGAACACTGAAGCTTTCTTT.

This clone was counted only a few times. The chain has TRBV6-6 and TRBJ2-2, with D maybe TRBD1 (5 bases). V lost 11 bases and J 5 bases, leaving 12 bases between the germline ends. This CDR3 region has 12 residues. Germline V CDR1 and CDR2: MNHNY, SVGAGI (reference sequence). In nucleotides, the CDR3 is TGTGCCTCCAGGGATAGTACCGGGGAGCTGTTTTTT. It encodes CASRDSTGELFF.

The chain links TRBV10-2 to TRBJ2-7; a weak D match, TRBD1 (5 bases). CDR3 length equals 12 residues. Trimming cost V 6 bases and J 7 bases, with 13 bases left between them. The germline V gene has CDR1 WSHSY and CDR2 SAAADI. CDR3 sequence reads: CASRAGSEEQYF. CDR3 DNA: TGCGCCAGCAGAGCAGGGTCGGAAGAGCAGTACTTC.

The chain combines TRBV7-2 with TRBJ2-4; 10 nucleotides match TRBD1. V lost 0 bases and J lost 9; bases outside the gene matches: 8. The germline V gene encodes CDR1 SGHTA and CDR2 FQGNSA. The CDR3 consists of 16 residues. CDR3: CASSLALLGTGAIQYF. The CDR3 region has the DNA TGTGCCAGCAGCTTAGCGCTCCTCGGGACAGGGGCCATTCAGTACTTC.

The chain uses TRBV10-2 and TRBJ2-3, with D hard to call. The V end lost 7 bases, the J end lost 4 bases, and 15 bases lay between the germline ends. This CDR3 region has 14 residues. CDR1 WSHSY and CDR2 SAAADI come from the germline V gene. CDR3 in amino acids: CASTPMGGPDTQYF. Here the CDR3 DNA reads TGCGCCAGCACTCCAATGGGTGGGCCAGATACGCAGTATTTT.

For the CDR3, the DNA is TGTGCTAGTGGTTTCCCGGGGGCGGGTGAGCAGTTCTTC. Residues: CASGFPGAGEQFF. J is TRBJ2-1 and V is TRBV12-5, with D perhaps TRBD1 or TRBD2 (6 bases each). With 3 bases removed from V and 9 bases from J, the gap between germline ends came to 12 bases. This CDR3 comprises 13 residues. Looked up from germline, CDR1 is LGHNT and CDR2 is FRNRAP.

V and J are TRBV28 and TRBJ2-7, with D hard to call. V was cut by 8 bases and J by 2 bases, with 13 bases left in between. From germline, CDR1 is MDHEN and CDR2 SYDVKM. The CDR3 covers 13 residues. CDR3 residues: CASRIQPTYEQYF. In nucleotides, the CDR3 is TGTGCCAGCCGAATACAACCCACCTACGAGCAGTACTTC.

This clone has more than one count but fewer than ten. The rearrangement links TRBV7-9 to TRBJ2-7, with 12 nucleotides matching TRBD1. This CDR3 region has 15 residues. The V segment lost 3 bases and the J segment 2 bases; nucleotides outside the gene matches: 2. The germline V gene has CDR1 SEHNR and CDR2 FQNEAQ (reference sequence). The CDR3 DNA is TGTGCCAGCAGCTTGAGGGACAGGGGGCCCTACGAGCAGTACTTC. Translation: CASSLRDRGPYEQYF.

This clone was recorded a few times. The rearrangement links TRBV29-1 to TRBJ1-2; D call uncertain. V was trimmed by 0 bases and J by 8 bases, leaving 1 base between them. Germline values: CDR1 SQVTM, CDR2 ANQGSEA. The CDR3 covers 9 residues. The CDR3 bases are TGCAGCGTTGAAGAAGGCTACACCTTC. Protein: CSVEEGYTF.

This clone was counted between two and nine times. J is TRBJ1-2 and V is TRBV7-9, with D possibly matching TRBD1 (6 bases). The CDR3 is 15 residues long. Germline-derived CDR1 and CDR2 are SEHNR and FQNEAQ (reference sequence). Trimming left V 1 base short and J 6 bases short, with 15 bases between. CDR3 in amino acids: CASSLVAGELNGYTF. For the CDR3, the DNA is TGTGCCAGCAGCTTAGTGGCAGGGGAGTTGAATGGCTACACCTTC.

This rearrangement joins TRBV4-3 to TRBJ2-3; 12 bases align to TRBD2. V trimming: 0 bases; J trimming: 5 bases; junction bases outside the gene matches: 9. CDR1 is LGHNA and CDR2 is YSLEER in the germline V gene. The CDR3 extends over 18 amino acids. CDR3 nucleotide sequence: TGCGCCAGCAGCCAAGATCGAGCTAGCGGGGGGGCCGGAGATACGCAGTATTTT. Residues: CASSQDRASGGAGDTQYF.

The chain combines TRBV7-2 with TRBJ2-1, with a possible D match to TRBD2 (5 bases). Germline assignment: CDR1 SGHTA and CDR2 FQGNSA. This CDR3 has 17 residues. V dropped 3 bases and J dropped 5 bases, with 20 bases sitting between them. Here the CDR3 reads CASSLGLSDERDNEQFF. The CDR3 DNA reads as TGTGCCAGCAGCTTGGGCCTTAGCGACGAGAGGGACAATGAGCAGTTCTTC. The full variable domain, in which reference TRBV7-2 and TRBJ2-1 provide the parts outside the CDR3, is GAGVSQSPSNKVTEKGKDVELRCDPISGHTALYWYRQSLGQGLEFLIYFQGNSAPDKSGLPSDRFSAERTGGSVSTLTIQRTQQEDSAVYLCASSLGLSDERDNEQFFGPGTRLTVL.

The chain links TRBV4-3 to TRBJ2-2, with 8 bases fitting TRBD1. The V gene's germline CDR1 is LGHNA and CDR2 YSLEER. V lost 0 bases to trimming and J lost 5 bases; unmatched junction nucleotides: 2. The CDR3 spans 15 residues. The CDR3 here is CASSQDDRGTGELFF. CDR3 DNA: TGCGCCAGCAGCCAAGATGACAGGGGTACCGGGGAGCTGTTTTTT.

This rearrangement joins TRBV27 to TRBJ1-1; maybe TRBD1 (5 bases). V lost 6 bases to trimming and J lost 5 bases, with 13 bases between them. The CDR3 extends over 13 amino acids. Germline V gives CDR1 MNHEY, CDR2 SMNVEV (reference sequence). CDR3 DNA sequence: TGTGCCAGCAGCCTGAGTCGGGGGACTGAAGCTTTCTTT. This encodes CASSLSRGTEAFF.

A remark on this clone: Different DNA sequences within this sample yield the same CDR3. Here the CDR3 DNA reads TGCAGCGTTAGGGTGTCCTACGAGCAGTACTTC. Amino acid sequence: CSVRVSYEQYF. The chain uses TRBV29-1 and TRBJ2-7; D call uncertain. Germline CDR1 is SQVTM and CDR2 is ANQGSEA. The CDR3 sequence is 11 residues long. The V end lost 5 bases, the J end lost 1 base, and 6 bases lay between the germline ends.

The chain carries TRBV4-3 and TRBJ1-2, with 8 bases fitting TRBD1. V was pared by 0 bases and J by 2 bases, with 2 bases of the junction left unmatched. This CDR3 spans 15 amino acids. Germline CDR1 LGHNA, CDR2 YSLEER. The CDR3 DNA sequence: TGCGCCAGCAGCCAAGATCACAGGGGGAACTATGGCTACACCTTC. This codes for CASSQDHRGNYGYTF.